Below, 23 T cell receptor beta chains from the same sample are listed, as sequenced in a study of T cells in Graves' hyperthyroidism and ophthalmopathy. Template material for amplifying TCR beta CDR3 regions consisted of RNA transcripts. The HTBI primer set served for first-round RT-PCR of the TCR CDR3. TCRdb redid the calling of the multiplex PCR reads with MiXCR, one entry per CDR3 protein. The sample gives approximately 500,000 distinct CDR3 sequences, 35% to 55% of which show up once; about 8% is in the top ten. Sequenced: peripheral blood or thyroid tissue (not recorded which). These receptor sequences come from a woman aged 18 to 35 with Graves' hyperthyroidism.

In its sample, this clonotype was seen a few times. The J gene is TRBJ2-1, the V gene TRBV2; D could derive from TRBD1 or TRBD2 (5 bases each). In germline, CDR1 is SNHLY, CDR2 FYNNEI. The CDR3 spans 13 residues. Trimming took off 6 bases at V and 4 bases at J, with 10 bases between the two ends. The CDR3 region is CASRGLAYNEQFF. CDR3 nucleotides: TGTGCCAGCAGGGGGCTAGCTTACAATGAGCAGTTCTTC.

V usage is TRBV7-9 and J usage is TRBJ1-2, with 9 nucleotides matching TRBD1. Germline assignment: CDR1 SEHNR and CDR2 FQNEAQ (reference sequence). The CDR3 has 17 amino acids. Germline trimming cut 5 bases from V and 4 bases from J; bases unmatched to any gene: 14. This CDR3 reads CASSQVPGQGFVYGYTF. In DNA form, the CDR3 reads TGTGCCAGCAGCCAAGTGCCGGGACAGGGTTTTGTCTATGGCTACACCTTC.

This clonotype was seen more than once but under ten times. The chain links TRBV12-5 to TRBJ2-2; the D is unclear. Trimming took 6 bases from V and 4 from J, leaving 9 bases between them. Germline V CDR1 and CDR2: LGHNT, FRNRAP. This CDR3 comprises 13 residues. This CDR3 reads CASGRTRTGELFF. CDR3 nucleotide sequence: TGTGCTAGTGGAAGGACCCGCACCGGGGAGCTGTTTTTT.

Turning to this clonotype: A junction end diverges from the germline sequence, so it may reflect a read error. V and J are TRBV7-2 and TRBJ2-2; 13 bases map to TRBD2. The V gene's germline CDR1 is SGHTA and CDR2 FQGNSA. The CDR3 covers 16 residues. The CDR3 protein is CASSLRLAGGRDEQFF. The CDR3 DNA reads TGTGCCAGCAGCTTAAGACTAGCGGGAGGTCGCGATGAGCAGTTTTTT.

At least ten counts were recorded for this clonotype. The chain combines TRBV5-1 with TRBJ1-1; no reliable D call. The CDR3 runs to 14 residues. V shed 0 bases and J shed 2 bases, with 8 bases lying between them. CDR1 and CDR2 from the germline V gene are SGHRS and YFSETQ. CDR3 amino acids: CASSLVAGNTEAFF. CDR3 nucleotide sequence: TGCGCCAGCAGCTTGGTGGCAGGCAACACTGAAGCTTTCTTT.

This chain uses TRBV29-1 with TRBJ1-1, with 7 bases identical to TRBD1. The CDR3 has 16 amino acids. V shed 5 bases, J shed 1 base, and the junction held 13 bases outside the gene matches. CDR1 is SQVTM, CDR2 ANQGSEA, per germline. CDR3 sequence (DNA): TGCAGCGTTACGACTGAGGGGGGGACAGCGAACACTGAAGCTTTCTTT. This sequence encodes CSVTTEGGTANTEAFF.

Ten or more counts support this clonotype. The V and J genes are TRBV20-1 and TRBJ1-1; D gene uncertain. This CDR3 has 12 amino acids. Trimming cost V 3 bases and J 1 base, with 6 bases left between them. Germline values: CDR1 DFQATT, CDR2 SNEGSKA (reference sequence). The CDR3 DNA sequence: TGCAGTGCTAGTTCAGAGAACACTGAAGCTTTCTTT. Protein product: CSASSENTEAFF.

This clonotype was detected ten times or more. V and J are TRBV19 and TRBJ2-7; D remains ambiguous. Germline V gene sequence: CDR1 LNHDA, CDR2 SQIVND (reference sequence). Trimming removed 3 bases from V and 0 bases from J, with 12 bases in between. The CDR3 has 15 residues. The CDR3 loop reads CASSIGSGSSYEQYF. CDR3 in DNA: TGTGCCAGTAGTATCGGGTCGGGCAGCTCCTACGAGCAGTACTTC.

CDR3 coding DNA: TGTGCCAGCAGCGAGACTAGCGGGGGCGTAGACCAAGAGACCCAGTACTTC. Protein product: CASSETSGGVDQETQYF. This chain joins TRBV7-3 and TRBJ2-5; 12 bases agree with TRBD2. Per germline, CDR1 SGHTA and CDR2 FQGTGA. The CDR3 totals 17 residues. V shed 5 bases, J shed 0 bases, and the junction held 7 bases outside the gene matches.

This clonotype occurred many times. In DNA, the CDR3 is TGCGCCGCTAAGGCAGGACCTGGTGGCTACGAGCAGTACTTC. It yields the protein CAAKAGPGGYEQYF. The chain recombines TRBV10-2 with TRBJ2-7; D gene unclear. Trimming pared 11 bases from V and 3 bases from J, leaving 20 bases between. Germline lookup yields CDR1 WSHSY and CDR2 SAAADI. This CDR3 region has 14 residues.

The rearrangement joins TRBV24-1 to TRBJ2-3; D is unresolved. Trimming took off 12 bases at V and 0 bases at J, with 12 bases between the two ends. Germline loops: CDR1 KGHDR, CDR2 SFDVKD. The length of the CDR3 is 13 residues. CDR3: CASSIASTDTQYF. CDR3 DNA: TGTGCCTCTTCGATTGCTAGCACAGATACGCAGTATTTT.

This chain joins TRBV7-3 and TRBJ2-2; D not certain. The ends were cut back, 2 bases at V and 9 bases at J, with 10 bases in the middle. This CDR3 contains 13 residues. Germline V CDR1 and CDR2: SGHTA, FQGTGA. The CDR3 DNA reads as TGTGCCAGCAGCTTACATACCGACAGGGAGCTGTTTTTT. Translating it yields CASSLHTDRELFF. Filled out from reference TRBV7-3 and TRBJ2-2, the complete variable domain reads GAGVSQTPSNKVTEKGKYVELRCDPISGHTALYWYRQSLGQGPEFLIYFQGTGAADDSGLPNDRFFAVRPEGSVSTLKIQRTERGDSAVYLCASSLHTDRELFFGEGSRLTVL.

V usage is TRBV7-2 and J usage is TRBJ2-7; D possibly uses TRBD1 or TRBD2 (5 bases each). The DNA end is a closer match to TRBJ2-5, so the J assignment may be wrong. The germline V gene has CDR1 SGHTA and CDR2 FQGNSA. The CDR3 loop spans 17 amino acids. The CDR3 protein is CASSLVGASFGVETQYF. CDR3 bases: TGTGCCAGCAGCTTAGTAGGGGCTAGCTTTGGGGTAGAGACCCAGTACTTC.

This clonotype was seen many times. The rearrangement uses TRBV29-1 and TRBJ2-3; no reliable D call. The CDR3 contains 10 residues. The germline CDR1 and CDR2 sequences are SQVTM and ANQGSEA. Deletions cut 5 bases from V and 8 bases from J, with 8 bases between. Written as DNA, the CDR3 is TGCAGCGTTCTGTTCGGTACGCAGTATTTT. Translation: CSVLFGTQYF.

This clonotype was observed at least ten times. V and J are TRBV4-2 and TRBJ2-7; 11 positions agree with TRBD2. V shed 3 bases, J shed 0 bases, and the junction held 4 bases outside the gene matches. Germline assignment: CDR1 LGHNA and CDR2 YNFKEQ. The CDR3 sequence is 16 residues long. The CDR3 sequence is CASSQTSGASSYEQYF. The CDR3 coding sequence is TGTGCCAGCAGCCAGACTAGCGGGGCGAGCTCCTACGAGCAGTACTTC.

This clonotype was picked up many times. The chain employs TRBV4-2 and TRBJ1-5; a possible D gene is TRBD1 (5 bases). Germline V gene lookup returns CDR1 LGHNA and CDR2 YNFKEQ. The CDR3 is 15 amino acids. Deletions cut 1 base from V and 3 bases from J, with 10 bases between. This CDR3 reads CASSQGGGTNQPQHF. Written as DNA, the CDR3 is TGTGCCAGCAGCCAAGGGGGGGGGACCAATCAGCCCCAGCATTTT.

The chain uses TRBV2 and TRBJ1-2; the match to TRBD1 covers 11 bases. The CDR3 covers 15 residues. With 6 bases clipped from V and 5 bases from J, the junction kept 8 bases outside the gene matches. Germline values: CDR1 SNHLY, CDR2 FYNNEI. CDR3 amino acids: CASSQLGQGAYGYTF. The CDR3 bases are TGTGCCAGCAGCCAACTAGGACAGGGGGCGTATGGCTACACCTTC.

Note on this clonotype: A read error may account for a junction end that differs from germline. The rearrangement joins TRBV5-4 to TRBJ2-6, with 8 bases fitting TRBD2. This CDR3 spans 14 amino acids. Germline V gene sequence: CDR1 SGHNT, CDR2 YYREEE (reference sequence). The CDR3 nucleotides read TGTGCCAGCAGCCTGGGCGCGGGGGGCAACGTCCTGACTTTC. Amino acids: CASSLGAGGNVLTF.

This sequence joins TRBV10-3 and TRBJ1-1; perhaps TRBD1 as D (5 bases). Germline V gene lookup returns CDR1 ENHRY and CDR2 SYGVKD. The CDR3 covers 12 residues. V lost 6 bases and J 5 bases, leaving 10 bases between the germline ends. The CDR3 reads CAISQGRTEAFF. Here the CDR3 DNA reads TGTGCCATCAGCCAGGGTCGGACTGAAGCTTTCTTT.

At least ten counts were recorded for this clonotype. This chain connects TRBV7-9 to TRBJ1-6; the match to TRBD1 covers 7 bases. The CDR3 has 17 residues. The germline V gene has CDR1 SEHNR and CDR2 FQNEAQ (reference sequence). V lost 5 bases, J lost 4 bases, and 11 bases stayed unmatched. The CDR3 here is CASSLIPGTDYNSPLHF. As DNA, the CDR3 is TGTGCCAGCAGCCTAATCCCCGGGACAGATTATAATTCACCCCTCCACTTT.

On this clonotype itself: With a much larger clone just one base away, this may be a read error. V usage is TRBV4-3 and J usage is TRBJ1-2; no clear D gene. Germline values: CDR1 LGHNA, CDR2 YSLEER. The CDR3 runs to 15 residues. CDR3 loop: CVSSQVATANYGYTF. As DNA, the CDR3 is TGCGTCAGCAGCCAAGTCGCAACAGCCAACTATGGCTACACCTTC.

The rearrangement joins TRBV25-1 to TRBJ2-7, with 8 bases identical to TRBD1. Germline values: CDR1 MGHDK, CDR2 SYGVNS. The V gene end was trimmed by 4 bases and the J gene end by 2 bases; junction bases not matched to a gene: 7. This CDR3 has 15 residues. CDR3 amino acids: CASSVGQGSAYEQYF. The CDR3 coding sequence is TGTGCCAGCAGTGTTGGACAGGGATCGGCCTACGAGCAGTACTTC.

As to this clonotype: The junction departs from germline at one end; a sequencing error may be responsible. This chain links TRBV12-3 or TRBV12-4 with TRBJ1-1; D gene ambiguous. This CDR3 has 12 residues. The DNA for the CDR3 is TGTGCCAGCAGCCGCCGGAACGCTGAAGCTTTCTTT. Translation: CASSRRNAEAFF.